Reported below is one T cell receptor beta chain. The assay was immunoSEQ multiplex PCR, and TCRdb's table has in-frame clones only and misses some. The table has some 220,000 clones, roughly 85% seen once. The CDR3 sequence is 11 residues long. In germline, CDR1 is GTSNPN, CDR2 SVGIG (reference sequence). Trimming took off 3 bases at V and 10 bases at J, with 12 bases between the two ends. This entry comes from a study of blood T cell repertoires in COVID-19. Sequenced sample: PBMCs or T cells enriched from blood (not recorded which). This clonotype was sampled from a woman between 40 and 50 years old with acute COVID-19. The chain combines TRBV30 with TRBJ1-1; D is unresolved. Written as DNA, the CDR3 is TGTGCCTGGAGGCGGGCTGTGGGAGCTTTCTTT. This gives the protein CAWRRAVGAFF.